This TCR beta chain was recovered during a study of cytomegalovirus exposure and HLA in healthy donors. PCR primers comprised 60 Vbeta and 13 Jbeta primers. Measured with immunoSEQ multiplex PCR; TCRdb has only the in-frame clones, and not every one. The sample shows 100,000 to 150,000 clones, more than 65% of them seen only once. Germline loops: CDR1 MNHNS, CDR2 SASEGT. V shed 0 bases and J shed 0 bases, with 9 bases lying between them. CDR3 size: 16 residues. The sample taken for sequencing was PBMCs. This TCR derives from a middle-aged woman in good health and CMV-seropositive. The V call is TRBV6-1, the J call TRBJ1-3; no reliable D call. This CDR3 reads CASSEAGPYSGNTIYF. The CDR3 coding sequence is TGTGCCAGCAGTGAAGCGGGCCCTTACTCTGGAAACACCATATATTTT.